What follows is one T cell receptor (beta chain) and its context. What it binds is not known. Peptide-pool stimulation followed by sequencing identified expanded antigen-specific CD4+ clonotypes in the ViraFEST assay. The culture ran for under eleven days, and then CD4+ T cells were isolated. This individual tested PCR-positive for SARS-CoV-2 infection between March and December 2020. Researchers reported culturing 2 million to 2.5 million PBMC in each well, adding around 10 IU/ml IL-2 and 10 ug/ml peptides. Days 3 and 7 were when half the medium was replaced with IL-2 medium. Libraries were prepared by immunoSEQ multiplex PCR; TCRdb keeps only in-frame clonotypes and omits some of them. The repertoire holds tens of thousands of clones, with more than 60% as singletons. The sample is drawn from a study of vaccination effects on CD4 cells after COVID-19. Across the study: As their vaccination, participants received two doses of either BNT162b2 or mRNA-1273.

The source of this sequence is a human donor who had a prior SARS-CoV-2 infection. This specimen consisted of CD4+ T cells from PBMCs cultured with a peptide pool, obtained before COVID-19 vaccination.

In DNA, the CDR3 is TGTGCTAGTGGCATACAGGGGGCTCGGGGCTACACCTTC. It codes for CASGIQGARGYTF. The chain employs TRBV12-5 and TRBJ1-2; 9 nucleotides line up with TRBD1. The CDR3 runs to 13 residues. Trimming removed 6 bases from V and 8 bases from J; junction bases left unmatched: 7. Germline V gene sequence: CDR1 LGHNT, CDR2 FRNRAP.